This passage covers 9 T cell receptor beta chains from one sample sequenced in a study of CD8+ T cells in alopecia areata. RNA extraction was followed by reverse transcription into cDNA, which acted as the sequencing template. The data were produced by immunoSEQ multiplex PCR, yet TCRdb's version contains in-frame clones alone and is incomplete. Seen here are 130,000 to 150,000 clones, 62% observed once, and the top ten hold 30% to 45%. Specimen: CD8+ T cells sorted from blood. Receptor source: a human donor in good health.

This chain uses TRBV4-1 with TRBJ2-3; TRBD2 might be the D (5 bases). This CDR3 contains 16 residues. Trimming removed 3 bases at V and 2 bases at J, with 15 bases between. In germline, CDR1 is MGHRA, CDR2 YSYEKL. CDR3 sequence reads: CASSHATRPITDTQYF. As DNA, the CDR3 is TGCGCCAGCAGCCATGCTACTAGACCTATCACAGATACGCAGTATTTT.

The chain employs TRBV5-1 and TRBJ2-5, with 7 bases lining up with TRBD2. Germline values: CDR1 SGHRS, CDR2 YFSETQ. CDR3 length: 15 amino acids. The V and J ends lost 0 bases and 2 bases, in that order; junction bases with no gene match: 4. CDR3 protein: CASSLDLAVQETQYF. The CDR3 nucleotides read TGCGCCAGCAGCTTGGACCTAGCGGTACAAGAGACCCAGTACTTC.

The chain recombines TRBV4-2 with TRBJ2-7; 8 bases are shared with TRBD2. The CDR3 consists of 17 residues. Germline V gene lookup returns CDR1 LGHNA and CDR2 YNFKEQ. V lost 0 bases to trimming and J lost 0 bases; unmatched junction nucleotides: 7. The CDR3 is CASSQEGAGLVSYEQYF. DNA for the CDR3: TGTGCCAGCAGCCAAGAAGGCGCGGGACTAGTCTCCTACGAGCAGTACTTC.

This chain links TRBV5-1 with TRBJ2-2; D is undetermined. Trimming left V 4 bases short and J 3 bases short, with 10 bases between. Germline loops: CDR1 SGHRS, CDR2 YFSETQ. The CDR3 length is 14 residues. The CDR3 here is CASSLRLDTGELFF. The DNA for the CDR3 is TGCGCCAGCAGCCTAAGATTAGACACCGGGGAGCTGTTTTTT.

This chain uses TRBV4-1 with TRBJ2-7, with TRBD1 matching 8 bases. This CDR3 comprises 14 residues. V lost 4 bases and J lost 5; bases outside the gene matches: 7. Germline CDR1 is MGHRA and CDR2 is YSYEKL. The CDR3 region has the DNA TGCGCCAGCAGCCGGGACAGGTGGGGGCACGAGCAGTACTTC. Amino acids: CASSRDRWGHEQYF.

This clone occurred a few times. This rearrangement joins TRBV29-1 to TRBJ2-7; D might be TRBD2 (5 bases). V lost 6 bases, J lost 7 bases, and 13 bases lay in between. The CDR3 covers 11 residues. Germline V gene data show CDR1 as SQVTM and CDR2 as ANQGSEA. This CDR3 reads CSVPTGGEQYF. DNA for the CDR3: TGCAGCGTCCCGACCGGCGGGGAGCAGTACTTC.

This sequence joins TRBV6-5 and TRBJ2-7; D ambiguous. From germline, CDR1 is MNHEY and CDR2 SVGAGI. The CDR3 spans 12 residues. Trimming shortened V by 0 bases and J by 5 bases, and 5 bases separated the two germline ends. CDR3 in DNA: TGTGCCAGCAGTTACTCGCCTGACGAGCAGTACTTC. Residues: CASSYSPDEQYF.

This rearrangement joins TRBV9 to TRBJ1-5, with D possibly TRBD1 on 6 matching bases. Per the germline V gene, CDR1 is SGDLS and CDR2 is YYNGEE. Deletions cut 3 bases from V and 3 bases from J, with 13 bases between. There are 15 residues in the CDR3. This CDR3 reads CASSAAGQYNQPQHF. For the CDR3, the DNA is TGTGCCAGCAGCGCAGCCGGACAGTACAATCAGCCCCAGCATTTT.

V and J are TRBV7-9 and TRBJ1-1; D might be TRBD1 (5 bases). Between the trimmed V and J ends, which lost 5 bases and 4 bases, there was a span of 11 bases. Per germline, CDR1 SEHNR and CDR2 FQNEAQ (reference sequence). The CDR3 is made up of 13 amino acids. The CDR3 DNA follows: TGTGCCAGCAGCCCGGGGGTGGCCACTGAAGCTTTCTTT. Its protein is CASSPGVATEAFF.